This TCR beta chain was sequenced for a study of CD8+ T cells in alopecia areata. Overall study: Oral tofacitinib, 5 to 10 mg twice daily, was given in an open-label trial.

The CDR3 sequence is 11 residues long. CDR1 LNHDA and CDR2 SQIVND come from the germline V gene (reference sequence). Trimming removed 7 bases from V and 5 bases from J, with 7 bases in between. Once RNA had been extracted, it was reverse transcribed into cDNA to act as the sequencing template. Clones were sequenced by immunoSEQ multiplex PCR, and TCRdb holds only the in-frame ones, with some missing. This sample yields about 210,000 clones, of which under 75% are seen a single time; 1.6% belongs to the top ten. The treatment is: oral pan-JAK inhibitor, 5-10 mg twice daily. Alopecia areata patients provided lesional scalp punch biopsies and peripheral blood. Only a few counts were recorded for this clone. Its cognate antigen is unknown. Points from the study as a whole: Lesional scalp displayed greater clonality than normal scalp, most notably in alopecia totalis/universalis. Tofacitinib significantly decreased scalp clonality and expanded CD8+ clones among top 100.

The origin of this receptor is a human donor with alopecia areata. The chain recombines TRBV19 with TRBJ2-3; a possible D gene is TRBD1 (5 bases). The specimen comprised CD4+ T cells sorted from blood, sampled at week 4, from a patient treated with tofacitinib. The CDR3 coding sequence is TGTGCCAGTACCCAGGGAGATACGCAGTATTTT. Translated: CASTQGDTQYF.